These 15 T cell receptor beta chains came from one sample sequenced in a study of a mutant IDH1 vaccine in newly diagnosed glioma. Time point reported: baseline, week 1 (first vaccination visit). Treatment defined: pre-vaccination baseline after standard-of-care therapy. Data came from immunoSEQ multiplex PCR; TCRdb stores just in-frame clones and leaves some out. The sample consists of 50,000 to 65,000 clones, roughly 80% of them appearing once. The starting material was PBMCs, obtained from a glioma patient treated with radiotherapy, temozolomide or both. The receptors originated from a man aged 18 to 29 with glioma.

The V gene is TRBV18, the J gene TRBJ1-4; no clear D. V lost 2 bases and J 0 bases, leaving 13 bases between the germline ends. The CDR3 covers 17 residues. Germline CDR1 is KGHSH and CDR2 is LQKENI. CDR3 protein: CASSPYAGRTTNEKLFF. CDR3 nucleotides: TGTGCCAGCTCACCATACGCGGGCAGGACAACTAATGAAAAACTGTTTTTT.

The chain employs TRBV10-3 and TRBJ2-6, with a weak D call TRBD2 (6 bases). The V gene's germline CDR1 is ENHRY and CDR2 SYGVKD. V gave up 6 bases and J gave up 0 bases, with 15 bases separating them. The CDR3 extends over 17 amino acids. The CDR3 nucleotides are TGTGCCATCAGGGCCGGGGGAACGCACTCTGGGGCCAACGTCCTGACTTTC. Its protein product is CAIRAGGTHSGANVLTF.

J is TRBJ1-4 and V is TRBV5-1, with a possible D match to TRBD1 (5 bases). Germline values: CDR1 SGHRS, CDR2 YFSETQ. The CDR3 length is 16 residues. V was cut by 7 bases and J by 5 bases, with 21 bases left in between. The CDR3 DNA is TGCGCCAGCGCACATGACGGGGCACTCAGAAATGAAAAACTGTTTTTT. It is translated as CASAHDGALRNEKLFF.

V usage is TRBV11-2 and J usage is TRBJ2-7; TRBD1 aligns across 7 bases. CDR3 size: 13 residues. Trimming at V came to 8 bases and at J to 4 bases, leaving 8 bases not matched to a gene. The germline CDR1 and CDR2 sequences are SGHAT and FQNNGV. CDR3 DNA sequence: TGTGCCAGCGGCCGGGACAGCACATACGAGCAGTACTTC. This codes for CASGRDSTYEQYF.

V usage is TRBV7-2 and J usage is TRBJ2-7; D ambiguous. The germline gives CDR1 SGHTA, CDR2 FQGNSA. Trimming cost V 5 bases and J 0 bases, with 8 bases left between them. The CDR3 contains 13 residues. Here the CDR3 reads CASSDQASYEQYF. In DNA form, the CDR3 reads TGTGCCAGCAGCGACCAAGCCTCCTACGAGCAGTACTTC.

The chain combines TRBV5-1 with TRBJ1-1; D possibly corresponds to TRBD1 (6 bases). V shed 3 bases and J shed 5 bases, with 11 bases lying between them. CDR1 is SGHRS, CDR2 YFSETQ, per germline. CDR3 size: 13 residues. CDR3 sequence (DNA): TGCGCCAGCAGCTGGAGGGGGTTTACTGAAGCTTTCTTT. Translated: CASSWRGFTEAFF.

This clone was detected a few times. The chain recombines TRBV6-5 with TRBJ2-7; possible D gene TRBD1, 5 bases. The CDR3 spans 13 residues. The germline V and J ends were trimmed by 5 bases and 2 bases, with 10 bases remaining between them. Germline CDR1 MNHEY, CDR2 SVGAGI. This chain's CDR3 is CASSPTDTYEQYF. The CDR3 bases are TGTGCCAGCAGTCCGACAGATACCTACGAGCAGTACTTC.

The chain links TRBV6-5 to TRBJ1-2; a possible D gene is TRBD1 (5 bases). With 10 bases removed from V and 3 bases from J, the gap between germline ends came to 15 bases. Germline loops: CDR1 MNHEY, CDR2 SVGAGI. CDR3 length: 13 residues. The CDR3 protein is CATNYRGHYGYTF. The CDR3 DNA reads as TGTGCCACCAACTACCGGGGCCACTATGGCTACACCTTC.

The chain has TRBV7-9 and TRBJ1-4; 9 nucleotides align to TRBD1. Germline CDR1 reads SEHNR; CDR2 reads FQNEAQ (reference sequence). The CDR3 has 16 amino acids. Trimming cost V 1 base and J 7 bases; bases outside gene matches: 7. CDR3 sequence: CASSLGTGELGEKLFF. The CDR3 DNA reads as TGTGCCAGCAGCTTAGGGACAGGGGAACTCGGTGAAAAACTGTTTTTT.

The chain is built from TRBV19 and TRBJ1-1; no clear D. Trimming cost V 1 base and J 1 base, with 4 bases left between them. This CDR3 has 13 amino acids. Per the germline V gene, CDR1 is LNHDA and CDR2 is SQIVND (reference sequence). The CDR3: CASSIARNTEAFF. As DNA, the CDR3 is TGTGCCAGTAGTATAGCCAGGAACACTGAAGCTTTCTTT.

The V and J genes are TRBV6-1 and TRBJ1-5; no reliable D call. CDR3 length equals 14 residues. V was clipped by 6 bases and J by 5 bases, with 14 bases between them. Germline CDR1 is MNHNS and CDR2 is SASEGT. CDR3 region: CASRRITLDQPQHF. Written as DNA, the CDR3 is TGTGCCAGCAGGAGGATAACCCTAGATCAGCCCCAGCATTTT.

The chain couples TRBV5-8 to TRBJ2-2; 7 nucleotides line up with TRBD2. The trim removed 3 bases at V and 7 bases at J, leaving 9 bases unmatched. The CDR3 consists of 15 residues. The germline V gene has CDR1 SGHTS and CDR2 YDEGEE. As DNA, the CDR3 is TGTGCCAGCAGCTCGAAGCGGACTAGTGTCGGGGAGCTGTTTTTT. It translates to CASSSKRTSVGELFF.

The chain has TRBV10-2 and TRBJ1-1; the match to TRBD1 covers 7 bases. The ends lost 3 bases at V and 5 bases at J; junction bases unmatched: 6. This CDR3 is 14 amino acids long. The V gene's germline CDR1 is WSHSY and CDR2 SAAADI. The CDR3 DNA sequence: TGCGCCAGCAGTGATCGACAGGGAAGGACTGAAGCTTTCTTT. Its protein is CASSDRQGRTEAFF.

The chain employs TRBV19 and TRBJ1-2, with 9 bases matching TRBD1. Germline V lookup: CDR1 LNHDA, CDR2 SQIVND (reference sequence). Losses at the gene ends were 3 bases for V and 5 bases for J; bases not matched to a gene: 10. The CDR3 extends over 16 amino acids. This CDR3 is CASSIGGTGRRYGYTF. CDR3 in DNA: TGTGCCAGTAGTATCGGGGGGACAGGGAGACGGTATGGCTACACCTTC. The variable domain in full, completed from reference TRBV19 and TRBJ1-2, reads DGGITQSPKYLFRKEGQNVTLSCEQNLNHDAMYWYRQDPGQGLRLIYYSQIVNDFQKGDIAEGYSVSREKKESFPLTVTSAQKNPTAFYLCASSIGGTGRRYGYTFGSGTRLTVV.

The count of this clone is one. The gene calls are TRBV4-2 and TRBJ2-3, with TRBD2 identical over 8 bases. V lost 1 base and J lost 2; bases outside the gene matches: 8. The CDR3 loop spans 17 amino acids. Germline CDR1 and CDR2: LGHNA and YNFKEQ. Here the CDR3 reads CASSQVGTGGATDTQYF. The CDR3 coding sequence is TGTGCCAGCAGCCAAGTGGGGACCGGGGGGGCCACAGATACGCAGTATTTT.